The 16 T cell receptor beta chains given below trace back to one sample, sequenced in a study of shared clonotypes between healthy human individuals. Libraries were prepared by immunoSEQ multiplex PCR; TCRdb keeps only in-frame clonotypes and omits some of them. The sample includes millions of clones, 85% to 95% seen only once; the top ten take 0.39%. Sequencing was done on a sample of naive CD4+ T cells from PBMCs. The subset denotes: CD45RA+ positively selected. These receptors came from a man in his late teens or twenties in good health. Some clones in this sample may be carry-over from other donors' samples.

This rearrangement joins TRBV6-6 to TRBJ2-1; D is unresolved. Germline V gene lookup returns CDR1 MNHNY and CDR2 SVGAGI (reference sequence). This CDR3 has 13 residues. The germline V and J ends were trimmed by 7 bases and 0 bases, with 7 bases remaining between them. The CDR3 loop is CASTSDSYNEQFF. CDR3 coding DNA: TGTGCCAGCACAAGCGACTCCTACAATGAGCAGTTCTTC.

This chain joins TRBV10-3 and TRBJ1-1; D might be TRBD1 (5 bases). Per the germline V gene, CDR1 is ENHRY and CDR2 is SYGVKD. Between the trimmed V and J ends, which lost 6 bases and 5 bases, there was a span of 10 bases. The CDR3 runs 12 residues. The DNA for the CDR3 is TGTGCCATCAGCGGGAAGGGGACTGAAGCTTTCTTT. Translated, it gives CAISGKGTEAFF.

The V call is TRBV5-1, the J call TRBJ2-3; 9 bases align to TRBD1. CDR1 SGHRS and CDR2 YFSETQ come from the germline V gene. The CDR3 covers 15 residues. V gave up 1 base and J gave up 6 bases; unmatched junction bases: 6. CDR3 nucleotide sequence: TGCGCCAGCAGCTTGAACACAGGGGGCCTCGATACGCAGTATTTT. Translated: CASSLNTGGLDTQYF. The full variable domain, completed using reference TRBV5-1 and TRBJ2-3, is KAGVTQTPRYLIKTRGQQVTLSCSPISGHRSVSWYQQTPGQGLQFLFEYFSETQRNKGNFPGRFSGRQFSNSRSEMNVSTLELGDSALYLCASSLNTGGLDTQYFGPGTRLTVL.

The CDR3 coding sequence is TGTGCCAGCAGTTTAGACAGGGGTGGAAACACCATATATTTT. Its protein product is CASSLDRGGNTIYF. This rearrangement joins TRBV27 to TRBJ1-3; TRBD1 matches 8 bases. Germline CDR1 and CDR2: MNHEY and SMNVEV (reference sequence). The ends lost 2 bases at V and 3 bases at J; junction bases unmatched: 0. CDR3 length equals 14 residues.

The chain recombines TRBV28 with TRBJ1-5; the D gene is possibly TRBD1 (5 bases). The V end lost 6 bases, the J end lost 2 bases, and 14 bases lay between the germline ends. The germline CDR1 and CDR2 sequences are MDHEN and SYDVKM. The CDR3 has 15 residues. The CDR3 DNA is TGTGCCAGCAGACCTCGGACACTGGGCAATCAGCCCCAGCATTTT. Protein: CASRPRTLGNQPQHF.

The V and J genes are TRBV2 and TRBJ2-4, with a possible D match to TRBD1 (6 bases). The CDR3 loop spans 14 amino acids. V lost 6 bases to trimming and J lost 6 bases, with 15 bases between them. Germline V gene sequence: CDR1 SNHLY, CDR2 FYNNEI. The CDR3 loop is CASRDLQGRNIQYF. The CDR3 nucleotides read TGTGCCAGCAGGGATTTACAGGGTAGAAACATTCAGTACTTC. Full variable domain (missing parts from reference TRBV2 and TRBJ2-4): EPEVTQTPSHQVTQMGQEVILRCVPISNHLYFYWYRQILGQKVEFLVSFYNNEISEKSEIFDDQFSVERPDGSNFTLKIRSTKLEDSAMYFCASRDLQGRNIQYFGAGTRLSVL.

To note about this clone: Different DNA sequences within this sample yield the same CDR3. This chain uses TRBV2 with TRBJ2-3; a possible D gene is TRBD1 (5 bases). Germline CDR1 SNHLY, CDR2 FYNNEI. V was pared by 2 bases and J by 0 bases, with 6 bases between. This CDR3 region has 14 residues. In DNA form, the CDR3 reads TGTGCCAGCAGTGAACAGGGAAGCACAGATACGCAGTATTTT. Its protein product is CASSEQGSTDTQYF.

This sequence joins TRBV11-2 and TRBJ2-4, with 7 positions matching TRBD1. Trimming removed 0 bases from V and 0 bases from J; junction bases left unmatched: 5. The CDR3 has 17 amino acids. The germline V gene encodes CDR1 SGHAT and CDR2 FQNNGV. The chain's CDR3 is CASSLDRDRLAKNIQYF. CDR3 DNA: TGTGCCAGCAGCTTAGATCGGGACAGACTAGCCAAAAACATTCAGTACTTC. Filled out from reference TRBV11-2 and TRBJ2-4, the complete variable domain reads EAGVAQSPRYKIIEKRQSVAFWCNPISGHATLYWYQQILGQGPKLLIQFQNNGVVDDSQLPKDRFSAERLKGVDSTLKIQPAKLEDSAVYLCASSLDRDRLAKNIQYFGAGTRLSVL.

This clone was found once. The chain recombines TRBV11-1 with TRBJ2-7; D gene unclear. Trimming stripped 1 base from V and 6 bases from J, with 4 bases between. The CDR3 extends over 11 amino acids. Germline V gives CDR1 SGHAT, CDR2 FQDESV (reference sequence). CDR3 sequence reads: CASSLEGEQYF. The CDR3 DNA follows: TGTGCCAGCAGCTTAGAAGGCGAGCAGTACTTC.

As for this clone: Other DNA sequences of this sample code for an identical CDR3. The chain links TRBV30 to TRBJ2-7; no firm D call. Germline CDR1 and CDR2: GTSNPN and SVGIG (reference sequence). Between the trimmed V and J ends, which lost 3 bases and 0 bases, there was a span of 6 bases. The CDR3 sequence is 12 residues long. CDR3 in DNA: TGTGCCTGGAGAGGAAGCTCCTACGAGCAGTACTTC. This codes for CAWRGSSYEQYF.

The chain's CDR3 is CASSEGGLAGAWETQYF. As DNA, the CDR3 is TGTGCCAGCAGCGAAGGGGGGCTAGCGGGCGCCTGGGAGACCCAGTACTTC. This chain uses TRBV7-3 with TRBJ2-5; 8 bases agree with TRBD2. CDR1 SGHTA and CDR2 FQGTGA come from the germline V gene. V gave up 5 bases and J gave up 5 bases; unmatched junction bases: 16. This CDR3 comprises 17 residues.

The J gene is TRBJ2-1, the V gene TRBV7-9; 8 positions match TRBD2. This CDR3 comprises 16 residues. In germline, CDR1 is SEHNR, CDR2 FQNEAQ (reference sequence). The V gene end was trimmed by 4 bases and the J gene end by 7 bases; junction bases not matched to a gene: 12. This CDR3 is CASSSTAGGLENEQFF. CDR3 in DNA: TGTGCCAGCAGCTCCACGGCGGGAGGTTTGGAAAATGAGCAGTTCTTC.

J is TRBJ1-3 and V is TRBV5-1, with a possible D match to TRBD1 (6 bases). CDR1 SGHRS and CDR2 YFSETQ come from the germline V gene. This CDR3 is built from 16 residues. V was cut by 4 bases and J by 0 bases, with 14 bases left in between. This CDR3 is CASSPGTLDSGNTIYF. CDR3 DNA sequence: TGCGCCAGCAGCCCCGGGACATTGGACTCTGGAAACACCATATATTTT.

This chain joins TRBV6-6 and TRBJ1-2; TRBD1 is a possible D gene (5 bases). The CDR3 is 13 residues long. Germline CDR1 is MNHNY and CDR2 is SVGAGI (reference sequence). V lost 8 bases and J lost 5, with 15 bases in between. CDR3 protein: CASVDSQRYGYTF. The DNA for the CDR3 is TGTGCCAGCGTTGACAGCCAGCGGTATGGCTACACCTTC.

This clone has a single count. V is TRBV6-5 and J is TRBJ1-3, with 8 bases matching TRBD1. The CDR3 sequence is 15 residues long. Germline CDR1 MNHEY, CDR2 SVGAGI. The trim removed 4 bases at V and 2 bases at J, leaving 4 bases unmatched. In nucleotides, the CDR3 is TGTGCCAGCAGTTCAGGGGGCATCGCTGGAAACACCATATATTTT. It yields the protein CASSSGGIAGNTIYF.

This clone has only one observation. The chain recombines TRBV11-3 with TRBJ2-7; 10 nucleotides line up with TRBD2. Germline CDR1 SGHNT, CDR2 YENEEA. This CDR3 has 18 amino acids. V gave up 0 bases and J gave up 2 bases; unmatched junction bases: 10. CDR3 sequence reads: CASSLESSASGRPYEQYF. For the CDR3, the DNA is TGTGCCAGCAGCTTAGAAAGTAGCGCTAGCGGGAGACCCTACGAGCAGTACTTC.